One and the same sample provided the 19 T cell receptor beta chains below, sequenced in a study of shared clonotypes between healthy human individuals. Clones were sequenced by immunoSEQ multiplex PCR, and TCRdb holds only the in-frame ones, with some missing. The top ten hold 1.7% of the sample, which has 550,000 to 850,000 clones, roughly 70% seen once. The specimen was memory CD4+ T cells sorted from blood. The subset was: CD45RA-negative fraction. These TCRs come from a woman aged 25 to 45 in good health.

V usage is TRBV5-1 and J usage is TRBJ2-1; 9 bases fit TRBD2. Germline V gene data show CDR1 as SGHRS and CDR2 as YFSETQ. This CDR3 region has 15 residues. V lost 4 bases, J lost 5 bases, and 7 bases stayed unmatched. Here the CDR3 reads CASSNSGSSHNEQFF. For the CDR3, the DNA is TGCGCCAGCAGCAATAGCGGGAGTTCCCACAATGAGCAGTTCTTC. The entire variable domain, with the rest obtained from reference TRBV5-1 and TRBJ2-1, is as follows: KAGVTQTPRYLIKTRGQQVTLSCSPISGHRSVSWYQQTPGQGLQFLFEYFSETQRNKGNFPGRFSGRQFSNSRSEMNVSTLELGDSALYLCASSNSGSSHNEQFFGPGTRLTVL.

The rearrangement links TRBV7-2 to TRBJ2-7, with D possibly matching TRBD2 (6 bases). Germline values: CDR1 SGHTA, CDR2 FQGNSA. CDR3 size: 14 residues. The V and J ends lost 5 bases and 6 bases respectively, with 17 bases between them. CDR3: CASSPRGSGAEQYF. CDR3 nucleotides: TGTGCCAGCAGCCCGCGGGGTTCGGGTGCCGAGCAGTACTTC.

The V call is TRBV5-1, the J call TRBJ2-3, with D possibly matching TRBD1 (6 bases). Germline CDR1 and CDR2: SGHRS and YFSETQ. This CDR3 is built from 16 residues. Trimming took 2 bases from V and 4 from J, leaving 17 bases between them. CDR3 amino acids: CASSLWTARRADTQYF. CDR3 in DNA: TGCGCCAGCAGCTTATGGACAGCCAGGCGAGCAGATACGCAGTATTTT.

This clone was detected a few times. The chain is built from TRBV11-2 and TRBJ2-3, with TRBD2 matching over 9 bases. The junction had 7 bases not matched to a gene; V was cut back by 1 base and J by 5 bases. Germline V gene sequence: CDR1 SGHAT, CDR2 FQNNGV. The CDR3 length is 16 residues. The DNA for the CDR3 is TGTGCCAGCAGCTTAGCTCTAGCGGGAAGAGGAGATACGCAGTATTTT. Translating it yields CASSLALAGRGDTQYF.

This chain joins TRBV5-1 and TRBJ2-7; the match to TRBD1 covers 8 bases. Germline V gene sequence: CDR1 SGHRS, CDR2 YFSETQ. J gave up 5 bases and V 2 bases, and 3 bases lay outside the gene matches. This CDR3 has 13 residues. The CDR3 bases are TGCGCCAGCAGCTTACAGGGGGAACACGAGCAGTACTTC. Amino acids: CASSLQGEHEQYF.

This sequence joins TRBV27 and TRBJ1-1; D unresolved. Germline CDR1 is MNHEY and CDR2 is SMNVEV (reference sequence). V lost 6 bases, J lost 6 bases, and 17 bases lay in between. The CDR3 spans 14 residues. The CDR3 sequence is CASSAASGRSEAFF. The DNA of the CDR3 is TGTGCCAGCAGCGCTGCGTCGGGAAGGTCTGAAGCTTTCTTT.

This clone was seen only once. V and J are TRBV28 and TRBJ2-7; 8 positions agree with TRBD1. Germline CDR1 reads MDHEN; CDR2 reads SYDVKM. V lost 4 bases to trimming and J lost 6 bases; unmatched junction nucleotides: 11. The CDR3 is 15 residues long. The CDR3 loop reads CASSSLRQGKVEQYF. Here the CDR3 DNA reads TGTGCCAGCAGTTCTCTCCGACAGGGGAAAGTCGAGCAGTACTTC.

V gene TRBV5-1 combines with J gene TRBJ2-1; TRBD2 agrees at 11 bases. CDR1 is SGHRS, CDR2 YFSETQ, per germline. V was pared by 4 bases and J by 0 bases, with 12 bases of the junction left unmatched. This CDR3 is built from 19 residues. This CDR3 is CASSPLTSGDGSSYNEQFF. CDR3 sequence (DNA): TGCGCCAGCAGCCCACTGACTAGCGGGGATGGAAGCTCCTACAATGAGCAGTTCTTC.

DNA of the CDR3: TGTGCCAGCAGTGCGAGCGGGATTCCCAATGAGCAGTTCTTC. Its protein is CASSASGIPNEQFF. The chain carries TRBV2 and TRBJ2-1, with 7 bases aligning to TRBD2. V was clipped by 4 bases and J by 6 bases; unmatched bases: 6. The CDR3 runs to 14 residues. CDR1 is SNHLY, CDR2 FYNNEI, per germline.

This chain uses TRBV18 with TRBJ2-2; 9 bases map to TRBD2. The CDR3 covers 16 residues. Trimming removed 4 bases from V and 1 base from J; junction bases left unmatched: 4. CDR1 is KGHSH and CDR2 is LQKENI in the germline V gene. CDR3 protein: CASSLYSGRNTGELFF. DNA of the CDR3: TGTGCCAGCTCACTATATAGCGGGAGGAACACCGGGGAGCTGTTTTTT.

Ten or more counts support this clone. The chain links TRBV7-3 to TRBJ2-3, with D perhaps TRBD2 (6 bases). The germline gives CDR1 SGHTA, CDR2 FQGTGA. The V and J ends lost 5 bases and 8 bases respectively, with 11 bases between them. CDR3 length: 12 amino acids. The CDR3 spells CASSAGTGTQYF. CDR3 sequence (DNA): TGTGCCAGCAGCGCGGGGACGGGTACGCAGTATTTT.

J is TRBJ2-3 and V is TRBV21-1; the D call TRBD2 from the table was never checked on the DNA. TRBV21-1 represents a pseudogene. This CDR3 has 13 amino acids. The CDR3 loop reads CASSSRLGDTQYF. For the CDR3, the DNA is TGTGCCAGCAGCAGTAGACTAGGAGATACGCAGTATTTT.

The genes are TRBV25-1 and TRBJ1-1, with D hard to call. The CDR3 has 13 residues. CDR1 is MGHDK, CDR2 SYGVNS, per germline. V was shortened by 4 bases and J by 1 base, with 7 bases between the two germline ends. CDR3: CASSGQTNTEAFF. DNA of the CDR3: TGTGCCAGCAGTGGGCAGACGAACACTGAAGCTTTCTTT.

DNA of the CDR3: TGTGCCAGCAGCATATCCCTTTCAGGAAACACCATATATTTT. Translated, it gives CASSISLSGNTIYF. This sequence joins TRBV9 and TRBJ1-3; D ambiguous. The germline V gene encodes CDR1 SGDLS and CDR2 YYNGEE. The CDR3 is 14 amino acids. Trimming shortened V by 4 bases and J by 4 bases, and 12 bases separated the two germline ends.

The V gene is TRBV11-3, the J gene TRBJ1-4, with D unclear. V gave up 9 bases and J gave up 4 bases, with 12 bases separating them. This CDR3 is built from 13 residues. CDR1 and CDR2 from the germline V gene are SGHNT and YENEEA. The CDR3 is CAREQSCNEKLFF. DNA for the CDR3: TGTGCCAGGGAACAGAGCTGTAATGAAAAACTGTTTTTT.

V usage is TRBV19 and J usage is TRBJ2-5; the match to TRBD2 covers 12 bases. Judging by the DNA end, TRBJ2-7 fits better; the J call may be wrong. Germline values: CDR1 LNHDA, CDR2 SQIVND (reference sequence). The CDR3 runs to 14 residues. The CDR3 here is CASRRLAGESEQYF. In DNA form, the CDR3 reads TGTGCCAGTAGGCGACTAGCGGGAGAAAGCGAGCAGTACTTC.

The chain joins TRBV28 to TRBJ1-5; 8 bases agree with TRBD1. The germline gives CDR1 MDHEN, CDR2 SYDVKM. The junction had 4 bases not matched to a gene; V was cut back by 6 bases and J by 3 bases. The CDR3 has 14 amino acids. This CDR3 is CASRGGQANQPQHF. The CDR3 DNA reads TGTGCCAGCAGGGGGGGACAGGCCAATCAGCCCCAGCATTTT. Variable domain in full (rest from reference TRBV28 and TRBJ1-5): DVKVTQSSRYLVKRTGEKVFLECVQDMDHENMFWYRQDPGLGLRLIYFSYDVKMKEKGDIPEGYSVSREKKERFSLILESASTNQTSMYLCASRGGQANQPQHFGDGTRLSIL.

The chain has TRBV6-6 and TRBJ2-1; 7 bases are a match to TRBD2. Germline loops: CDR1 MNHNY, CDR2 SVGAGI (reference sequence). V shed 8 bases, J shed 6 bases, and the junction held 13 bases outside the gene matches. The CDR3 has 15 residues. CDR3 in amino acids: CASALLAGVGNEQFF. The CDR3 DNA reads TGTGCCAGCGCTCTTTTGGCGGGAGTGGGCAATGAGCAGTTCTTC.

In nucleotides, the CDR3 is TGTGCCAGTGGCCGGACAGGGATGGGGGCTTTGGATGGCTACACCTTC. Its protein product is CASGRTGMGALDGYTF. The chain carries TRBV19 and TRBJ1-2; 8 bases fit TRBD1. This CDR3 region has 16 residues. CDR1 and CDR2 (germline): LNHDA, SQIVND (reference sequence). V shed 8 bases, J shed 6 bases, and the junction held 17 bases outside the gene matches.